This T cell receptor (beta chain) was retrieved from a study of PD-L1 blockade in urothelial cancer (dated by TCRdb to the late 2010s). Regarding the complete study: Every patient began therapy in about 2014 and was given atezolizumab 1,200 mg intravenously every 3 weeks. About 85% of the roughly 29 patients were identified as males with urothelial cancer of bladder origin, and a prior smoking history was reported by 18 of 29 patients. An ECOG performance status of 0 or 1 was recorded for the patients, and 0 to 3 prior chemotherapy regimens had been received by the patients. Blood samples were analyzed at two time points: 3 weeks after treatment start (second dose) and 6 weeks after treatment start. Blood samples yielded a median of about 150,000 T cells and roughly 83,000 unique TCRs, with median clonality 0.080. The study, an exploratory multi-omic analysis, examined somatic, immune and clinical correlates of response to PD-L1 blockade with atezolizumab in urothelial cancer. TCR sequencing covered pretreatment tumor samples and matched, serially collected peripheral blood taken before and after atezolizumab treatment. Durable clinical benefit was defined as a progression-free survival longer than 6 months, and TCR features were additionally tested against progression-free survival and overall survival. In the same patients who had TCR sequencing, pretreatment tumors also underwent whole exome sequencing and RNA sequencing. Durable clinical benefit was achieved by nine patients and was not achieved by 20 patients. Twenty-nine patients had pretreatment blood TCR-seq, about 25 had at least one posttreatment blood collection, and about 25 had tumor TCR-seq.

The CDR3 measures 19 amino acids from cysteine to phenylalanine. Only the CDR3 DNA is retained, 57 bases long and in frame from the first base. CDR1 and CDR2, per the germline V gene (reference sequence), are SGHNT and YYREEE. V is clipped by 3 bases and J by 3 bases, and the sequence between their germline boundaries is 28 bases long. The time point label on this specimen signifies: pretreatment peripheral blood. A cohort of about 31 patients with locally advanced or metastatic urothelial carcinoma, treated at Memorial Sloan Kettering on a trial protocol, was included. Peripheral blood mononuclear cells were collected pretreatment and during treatment, with between 1 and 8 total time points obtained per patient. The Qiagen DNeasy Blood extraction kit was used to purify genomic DNA from total PBMCs and tumor samples. Collected pretreatment and during treatment, PBMCs were isolated and stored as previously described.

Results the study describes overall, beyond this receptor: At 3 weeks after the start of treatment, tumor-associated TCR clones in peripheral blood had expanded more in patients with durable benefit (n of about 21, p = 0.022). A pretreatment peripheral blood TCR clonality below the median was linked to improved progression-free and overall survival. Because of the small sample size (n ≈ 28) and the many exploratory analyses performed, the results are intended to be regarded as hypothesis-generating.

This clone occurred a few times. The antigen this receptor binds is unknown. No much larger clonotype is one base removed from it; base qualities were not supplied. Synthetic TCR analog templates were spiked into each PCR so that absolute template abundance could be estimated from read counts. Using the immunoSEQ assay, TCRbeta CDR3 regions were amplified from genomic DNA with bias-controlled V and J gene primers. Rearranged TCRbeta segments were sequenced at approximately 20X coverage. The paper's data handling went like this. Sequencing errors were corrected by clustering, and CDR3s were annotated against IMGT so that V, D and J genes could be assigned. Out-of-frame and stop-codon sequences were excluded, and only productive TCRbeta rearrangements were used in downstream analyses. Clonality was computed as one minus Shannon entropy normalized by the log of the number of unique productive sequences. Fisher's exact test with Benjamini-Hochberg correction, using a cutoff of adjusted p below 0.01, was how clones that differed between time points or between blood and tumor were identified. TCRdb carries this immuneACCESS record with in-frame sequences only. Its versions omit some clonotypes, under half of them owing to an unresolved V gene in the studies checked, with the rest unexplained. D and trimming were read from the DNA, whereas the V and J calls and clone size are those reported in that table. The sample contains approximately 86,000 clones, just under 85% of them found a single time. The top ten constitute 5.5% to 7.5% of the sample.

The sequence joins TRBV5-4 to TRBJ2-7, with TRBD2 tentatively as D gene (7 bases match). The source of this sequence is a man aged 35 to 55 with urothelial cancer. Material: PBMCs, obtained around atezolizumab (anti-PD-L1) treatment. The CDR3: CASSSGSGRAGAGSYEQYF. The bases read TGTGCCAGCAGCTCCGGATCGGGACGGGCGGGGGCCGGGAGCTACGAGCAGTACTTC.